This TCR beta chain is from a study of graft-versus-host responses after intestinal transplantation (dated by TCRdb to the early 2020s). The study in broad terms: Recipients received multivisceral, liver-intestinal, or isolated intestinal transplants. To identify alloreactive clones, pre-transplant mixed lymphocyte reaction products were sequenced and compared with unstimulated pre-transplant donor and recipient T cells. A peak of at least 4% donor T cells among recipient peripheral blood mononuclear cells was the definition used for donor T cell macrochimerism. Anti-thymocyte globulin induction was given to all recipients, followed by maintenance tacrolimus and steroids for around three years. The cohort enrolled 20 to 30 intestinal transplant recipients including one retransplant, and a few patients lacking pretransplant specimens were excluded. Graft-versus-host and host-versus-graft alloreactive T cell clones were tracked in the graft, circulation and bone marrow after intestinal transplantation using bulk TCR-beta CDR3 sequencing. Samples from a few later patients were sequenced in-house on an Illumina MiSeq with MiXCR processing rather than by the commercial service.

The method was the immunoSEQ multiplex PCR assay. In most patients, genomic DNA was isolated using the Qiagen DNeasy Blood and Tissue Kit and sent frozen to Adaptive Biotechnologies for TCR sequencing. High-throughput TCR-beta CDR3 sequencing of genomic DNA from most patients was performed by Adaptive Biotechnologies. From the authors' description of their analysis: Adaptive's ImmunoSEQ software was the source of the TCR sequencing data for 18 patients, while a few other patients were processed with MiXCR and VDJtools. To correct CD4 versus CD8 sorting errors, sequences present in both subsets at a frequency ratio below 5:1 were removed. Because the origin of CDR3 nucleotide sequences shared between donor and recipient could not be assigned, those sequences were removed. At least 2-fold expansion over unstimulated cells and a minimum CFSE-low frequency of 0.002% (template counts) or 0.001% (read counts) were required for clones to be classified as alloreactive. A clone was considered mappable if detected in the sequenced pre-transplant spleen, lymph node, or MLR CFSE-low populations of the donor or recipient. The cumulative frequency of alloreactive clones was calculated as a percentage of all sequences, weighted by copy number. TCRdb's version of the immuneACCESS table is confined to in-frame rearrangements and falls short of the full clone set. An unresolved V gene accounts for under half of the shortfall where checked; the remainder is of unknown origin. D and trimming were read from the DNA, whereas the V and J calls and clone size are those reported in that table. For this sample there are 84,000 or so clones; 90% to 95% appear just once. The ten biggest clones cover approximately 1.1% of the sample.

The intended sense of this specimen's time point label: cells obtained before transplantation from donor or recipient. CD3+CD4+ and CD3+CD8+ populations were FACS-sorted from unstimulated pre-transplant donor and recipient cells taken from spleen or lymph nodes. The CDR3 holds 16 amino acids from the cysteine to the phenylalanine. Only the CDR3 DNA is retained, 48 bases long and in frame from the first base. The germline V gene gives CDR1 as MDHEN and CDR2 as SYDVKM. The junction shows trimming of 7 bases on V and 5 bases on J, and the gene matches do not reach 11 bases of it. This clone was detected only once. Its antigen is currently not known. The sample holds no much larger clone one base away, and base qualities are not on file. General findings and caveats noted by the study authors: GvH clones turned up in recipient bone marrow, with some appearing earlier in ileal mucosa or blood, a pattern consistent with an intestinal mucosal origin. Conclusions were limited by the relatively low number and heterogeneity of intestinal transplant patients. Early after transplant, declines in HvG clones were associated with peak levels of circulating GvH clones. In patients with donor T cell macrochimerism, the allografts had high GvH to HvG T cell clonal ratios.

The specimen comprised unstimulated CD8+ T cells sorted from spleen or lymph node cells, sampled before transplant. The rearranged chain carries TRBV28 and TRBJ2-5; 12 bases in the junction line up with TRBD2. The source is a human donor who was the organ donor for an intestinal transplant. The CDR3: CASTSRRLAGDETQYF. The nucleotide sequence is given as TGTGCCAGCACCTCCAGAAGACTAGCGGGAGACGAGACCCAGTACTTC.